Shown below are 18 T cell receptor beta chains from a single sample sequenced in a study of control samples from healthy donors and cancer patients. Sequencing used immunoSEQ multiplex PCR; TCRdb keeps in-frame clones, though not all of them. Among roughly 80,000 clones, roughly 90% were seen once, and the ten largest hold 1.9%. The sequencing sample was made of PBMCs. These receptors all come from a woman in her fifties or sixties with head and neck cancer.

The chain is built from TRBV7-2 and TRBJ1-1, with 7 positions matching TRBD1. CDR3 length equals 13 residues. Germline assignment: CDR1 SGHTA and CDR2 FQGNSA. The V gene end was trimmed by 1 base and the J gene end by 10 bases; junction bases not matched to a gene: 6. The CDR3 sequence: CASSLDRGSVAFF. CDR3 in DNA: TGTGCCAGCAGCTTAGACAGGGGAAGCGTAGCTTTCTTT.

The chain joins TRBV19 to TRBJ2-5; 10 nucleotides agree with TRBD2. The CDR3 spans 16 residues. The germline V gene has CDR1 LNHDA and CDR2 SQIVND (reference sequence). The trim removed 1 base at V and 6 bases at J, leaving 8 bases unmatched. CDR3 nucleotides: TGTGCCAGTAGTATAGCGCTAGCGGGAGCAGGGAAGACCCAGTACTTC. Amino acid sequence: CASSIALAGAGKTQYF.

V is TRBV2 and J is TRBJ2-2; D remains unclear. Deletions cut 7 bases from V and 3 bases from J, with 15 bases between. Germline CDR1 and CDR2: SNHLY and FYNNEI. This CDR3 comprises 15 residues. The CDR3 DNA reads TGTGCCAGCAAGACAAGCAAGACTTACACCGGGGAGCTGTTTTTT. Translating it yields CASKTSKTYTGELFF. The variable domain in full, with the rest retrieved from reference TRBV2 and TRBJ2-2, is EPEVTQTPSHQVTQMGQEVILRCVPISNHLYFYWYRQILGQKVEFLVSFYNNEISEKSEIFDDQFSVERPDGSNFTLKIRSTKLEDSAMYFCASKTSKTYTGELFFGEGSRLTVL.

The chain couples TRBV11-3 to TRBJ2-7; no definite D call. Per germline, CDR1 SGHNT and CDR2 YENEEA. This CDR3 region has 13 residues. V was shortened by 0 bases and J by 7 bases, with 10 bases between the two germline ends. This chain's CDR3 is CASSLEAGDEQYF. The DNA of the CDR3 is TGTGCCAGCAGCTTAGAGGCAGGTGATGAGCAGTACTTC.

This chain links TRBV5-1 with TRBJ2-3, with 14 bases aligning to TRBD2. The germline V gene has CDR1 SGHRS and CDR2 YFSETQ. This CDR3 has 17 amino acids. V trimming: 1 base; J trimming: 4 bases; junction bases outside the gene matches: 5. The CDR3 region is CASSLRGLAGASDTQYF. The CDR3 DNA is TGCGCCAGCAGCTTGAGGGGACTAGCGGGAGCCTCAGATACGCAGTATTTT.

The chain is built from TRBV3-1 (or the pseudogene TRBV3-2) and TRBJ2-1; no clear D gene. Germline V lookup: CDR1 LGHDT, CDR2 YNNKEL (reference sequence). The CDR3 extends over 16 amino acids. V lost 0 bases and J 1 base, leaving 10 bases between the germline ends. The CDR3 nucleotides read TGTGCCAGCAGCCAAGATTTGGGTAGTTCCTACAATGAGCAGTTCTTC. Protein sequence: CASSQDLGSSYNEQFF.

As for this clone: Other DNA sequences of this sample code for an identical CDR3. The chain links TRBV29-1 to TRBJ1-2, with a possible D match to TRBD1 (5 bases). The CDR3 contains 12 residues. Trimming removed 5 bases from V and 1 base from J, with 8 bases in between. In germline, CDR1 is SQVTM, CDR2 ANQGSEA. CDR3 DNA sequence: TGCAGCGTTTCGGGGGGTAACTATGGCTACACCTTC. Its translation: CSVSGGNYGYTF.

The gene calls are TRBV27 and TRBJ1-2; 10 bases are a match to TRBD1. This CDR3 has 16 residues. V was clipped by 5 bases and J by 0 bases; unmatched bases: 6. Germline-derived CDR1 and CDR2 are MNHEY and SMNVEV (reference sequence). For the CDR3, the DNA is TGTGCCAGCAGTCTCGGACAGGGGGTAGCTAACTATGGCTACACCTTC. It is translated as CASSLGQGVANYGYTF.

This clone has a single count. The gene calls are TRBV2 and TRBJ1-1; D is ambiguous. Germline V gene data show CDR1 as SNHLY and CDR2 as FYNNEI. The CDR3 length is 11 residues. V shed 10 bases and J shed 7 bases, with 13 bases lying between them. CDR3 coding DNA: TGTGCCACCCAAGCTTACATTGAAGCTTTCTTT. Translating it yields CATQAYIEAFF.

The chain employs TRBV28 and TRBJ2-1; 8 bases map to TRBD2. The CDR3 consists of 13 residues. Germline CDR1 is MDHEN and CDR2 is SYDVKM. With V trimmed by 2 bases and J by 7 bases, 1 base remained unmatched. CDR3 in amino acids: CASSLTSGNEQFF. CDR3 nucleotide sequence: TGTGCCAGCAGTTTAACTAGCGGTAATGAGCAGTTCTTC. Filled out from reference TRBV28 and TRBJ2-1, the complete variable domain reads DVKVTQSSRYLVKRTGEKVFLECVQDMDHENMFWYRQDPGLGLRLIYFSYDVKMKEKGDIPEGYSVSREKKERFSLILESASTNQTSMYLCASSLTSGNEQFFGPGTRLTVL.

The chain links TRBV6-5 to TRBJ2-7; 7 bases align to TRBD2. Germline lookup yields CDR1 MNHEY and CDR2 SVGAGI. V trimming: 10 bases; J trimming: 6 bases; junction bases outside the gene matches: 12. The CDR3 is made up of 13 amino acids. CDR3 amino acids: CATRGGGESEQYF. As DNA, the CDR3 is TGTGCCACCCGCGGGGGAGGGGAAAGCGAGCAGTACTTC.

V is TRBV6-5 and J is TRBJ1-2; D is unclear. Trimming shortened V by 10 bases and J by 6 bases, and 12 bases separated the two germline ends. Germline loops: CDR1 MNHEY, CDR2 SVGAGI. CDR3 length equals 11 residues. The CDR3: CATRRQDGYTF. CDR3 nucleotides: TGTGCCACCCGAAGACAAGATGGCTACACCTTC.

This chain links TRBV5-4 with TRBJ2-2; D remains ambiguous. Trimming cost V 0 bases and J 3 bases, with 6 bases left between them. Germline lookup yields CDR1 SGHNT and CDR2 YYREEE (reference sequence). CDR3 length: 14 residues. The CDR3 DNA sequence: TGTGCCAGCAGCTTGGGTCAGGACACCGGGGAGCTGTTTTTT. As protein: CASSLGQDTGELFF.

The V and J genes are TRBV18 and TRBJ1-1; D unclear. V lost 8 bases and J lost 5, with 21 bases in between. There are 15 residues in the CDR3. Germline V gene lookup returns CDR1 KGHSH and CDR2 LQKENI. CDR3 DNA: TGTGCCAGCAGCATAATGGAGGGCGCGGATACTGAAGCTTTCTTT. Its protein is CASSIMEGADTEAFF.

The gene calls are TRBV11-2 and TRBJ2-3; 9 bases fit TRBD2. Germline V gene lookup returns CDR1 SGHAT and CDR2 FQNNGV. The CDR3 sequence is 16 residues long. V shed 4 bases, J shed 4 bases, and the junction held 9 bases outside the gene matches. The CDR3 spells CASSSSWREGADTQYF. The CDR3 nucleotides read TGTGCCAGCAGCTCGAGCTGGCGGGAGGGGGCAGATACGCAGTATTTT.

Concerning this clone itself: This sample also contains other DNA sequences that code for the same CDR3. This chain uses TRBV19 with TRBJ2-5; D gene unclear. CDR3 length: 13 residues. The V end was cut by 3 bases, the J end by 1 base, with 6 bases between. Germline loops: CDR1 LNHDA, CDR2 SQIVND (reference sequence). CDR3 residues: CASSIGSQETQYF. In DNA form, the CDR3 reads TGTGCCAGTAGTATCGGGTCCCAAGAGACCCAGTACTTC.

The chain joins TRBV4-3 to TRBJ1-2, with D uncertain. Germline values: CDR1 LGHNA, CDR2 YSLEER. This CDR3 is 12 amino acids long. The V end lost 3 bases, the J end lost 13 bases, and 15 bases lay between the germline ends. For the CDR3, the DNA is TGCGCCAGCAGCCATTACTATGGGCAGACCACCTTC. Translating it yields CASSHYYGQTTF.

The J gene is TRBJ2-3, the V gene TRBV10-2; TRBD2 matches 9 bases. Trimming removed 2 bases from V and 6 bases from J; junction bases left unmatched: 6. The CDR3 totals 15 residues. CDR1 is WSHSY, CDR2 SAAADI, per germline. The CDR3 region is CASSEITGTSDTQYF. The DNA of the CDR3 is TGCGCCAGCAGTGAGATCACCGGGACTAGCGATACGCAGTATTTT.